What follows is one TCR beta chain and its context. The antigen is unknown. TCRdb's copy holds only in-frame clones and misses some; the assay was immunoSEQ multiplex PCR. The top ten clones hold roughly a sixth of a sample with 11,000 to 15,000 clones, roughly two thirds of them seen once. The data belong to a study of CD4+ T cells in melanoma. Study-wide results and limits: Reportedly, melanoma neoantigen-specific CD4+ T cells showed varied differentiation states. CD8+ T cell, macrophage and B cell function reportedly correlated with neoantigen-specific CD4+ T cells.

CDR1 is MNHNS and CDR2 is SASEGT in the germline V gene. The CDR3 spans 16 residues. The germline V and J ends were trimmed by 0 bases and 8 bases, with 16 bases remaining between them. This chain joins TRBV6-1 and TRBJ1-4; D perhaps matches TRBD1 (6 bases). The clonotype was recovered from a human donor with melanoma. The sequenced sample was cells from a culture (not recorded whether cultured in vitro). CDR3 protein: CASSEARTGSGEKLFF. The CDR3 DNA reads as TGTGCCAGCAGTGAAGCGCGCACAGGGTCGGGAGAAAAACTGTTTTTT.